The rows below give T cell receptor beta chains drawn from one sample of a study of blood T cell repertoires in COVID-19. The repertoire was sequenced with immunoSEQ multiplex PCR; TCRdb's copy has only in-frame clones and lacks some. Of fewer than 200,000 clones in the sample, around 80% were seen once. The sequenced material came from PBMCs or T cells enriched from blood (not recorded which). These receptors all stem from a man between 50 and 59 years old who had recovered from COVID-19. CDR3s include the opening cysteine and the closing phenylalanine or tryptophan. The D gene is left open where the match is weak. Clone size is given for some rows only: seen once, a few or many times, or a class if the clone is expanded.

CDR3nt: TGTGCCAGTAGTGGACTAGCGGGGGGGCCGTCCTACAATGAGCAGTTCTTC
CDR3aa: CASSGLAGGPSYNEQFF
v_gene: TRBV19
d_gene: TRBD2
j_gene: TRBJ2-1
abundance: NA

CDR3nt: TGTGCCAGCAGCTTGGGGGGGCAGGCAACCACCGGGGAGCTGTTTTTT
CDR3aa: CASSLGGQATTGELFF
v_gene: TRBV5-6
d_gene: NA
j_gene: TRBJ2-2
abundance: NA

CDR3nt: TGTGCCAGCAGCGTATTGCCAAAGGGGCTCGAGCAGTACTTC
CDR3aa: CASSVLPKGLEQYF
v_gene: TRBV9
d_gene: NA
j_gene: TRBJ2-7
abundance: NA

CDR3nt: TGTGCCAGTAGGGAATTCGAGGGGGGGGCCACTGAAGCTTTCTTT
CDR3aa: CASREFEGGATEAFF
v_gene: TRBV19
d_gene: NA
j_gene: TRBJ1-1
abundance: NA

CDR3nt: TGCGCCAGCAGCCCTGCATCAGGACAGCGGGGGGAGCTGTTTTTT
CDR3aa: CASSPASGQRGELFF
v_gene: TRBV5-1
d_gene: NA
j_gene: TRBJ2-2
abundance: NA

CDR3nt: TGTGCCAGTGGCAGGGGGCTTGAAAAACTGTTTTTT
CDR3aa: CASGRGLEKLFF
v_gene: TRBV7-6
d_gene: TRBD1
j_gene: TRBJ1-4
abundance: NA

CDR3nt: TGCGCCAGCAGCCAATCCTCCGGGGGATATAACAATGAGCAGTTCTTC
CDR3aa: CASSQSSGGYNNEQFF
v_gene: TRBV4-1
d_gene: NA
j_gene: TRBJ2-1
abundance: few

CDR3nt: TGTGCCTGGAGTGGAAAGGACAGCGGTCGAGGCTACACCTTC
CDR3aa: CAWSGKDSGRGYTF
v_gene: TRBV30
d_gene: NA
j_gene: TRBJ1-2
abundance: NA

CDR3nt: TGTGCCAGCATGAAGGGGGCGAACGAAAAACTGTTTTTT
CDR3aa: CASMKGANEKLFF
v_gene: TRBV6-5
d_gene: TRBD1
j_gene: TRBJ1-4
abundance: few

CDR3nt: TGTGCCAGCAGCCAATCACAGACGAGCACTGAAGCTTTCTTT
CDR3aa: CASSQSQTSTEAFF
v_gene: TRBV14
d_gene: NA
j_gene: TRBJ1-1
abundance: NA

CDR3nt: TGTGCCAGCAGTTCTGAGGGAGGGGTTAACACCGGGGAGCTGTTTTTT
CDR3aa: CASSSEGGVNTGELFF
v_gene: TRBV27
d_gene: TRBD2
j_gene: TRBJ2-2
abundance: NA

CDR3nt: TGTGCCAGCAGTTTATCCACAGGGGGCGGCGATGAGCAGTTCTTC
CDR3aa: CASSLSTGGGDEQFF
v_gene: TRBV27
d_gene: TRBD1
j_gene: TRBJ2-1
abundance: NA

CDR3nt: TGTGCCAGCAGCTTAGTTACAGGGGGCATCGAGACCCAGTACTTC
CDR3aa: CASSLVTGGIETQYF
v_gene: TRBV11-1
d_gene: TRBD1
j_gene: TRBJ2-5
abundance: NA